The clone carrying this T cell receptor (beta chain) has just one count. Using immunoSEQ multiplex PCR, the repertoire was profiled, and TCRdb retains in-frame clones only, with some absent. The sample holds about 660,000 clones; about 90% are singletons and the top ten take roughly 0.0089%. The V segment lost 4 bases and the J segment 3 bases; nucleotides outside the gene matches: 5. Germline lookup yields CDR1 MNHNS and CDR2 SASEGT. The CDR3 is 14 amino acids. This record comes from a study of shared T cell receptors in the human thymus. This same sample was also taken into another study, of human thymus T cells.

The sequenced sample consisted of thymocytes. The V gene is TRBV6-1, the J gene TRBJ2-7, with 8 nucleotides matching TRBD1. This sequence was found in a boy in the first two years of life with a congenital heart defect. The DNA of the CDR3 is TGTGCCAGCAGTGCCCGGACAGGGATCTACGAGCAGTACTTC. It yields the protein CASSARTGIYEQYF.